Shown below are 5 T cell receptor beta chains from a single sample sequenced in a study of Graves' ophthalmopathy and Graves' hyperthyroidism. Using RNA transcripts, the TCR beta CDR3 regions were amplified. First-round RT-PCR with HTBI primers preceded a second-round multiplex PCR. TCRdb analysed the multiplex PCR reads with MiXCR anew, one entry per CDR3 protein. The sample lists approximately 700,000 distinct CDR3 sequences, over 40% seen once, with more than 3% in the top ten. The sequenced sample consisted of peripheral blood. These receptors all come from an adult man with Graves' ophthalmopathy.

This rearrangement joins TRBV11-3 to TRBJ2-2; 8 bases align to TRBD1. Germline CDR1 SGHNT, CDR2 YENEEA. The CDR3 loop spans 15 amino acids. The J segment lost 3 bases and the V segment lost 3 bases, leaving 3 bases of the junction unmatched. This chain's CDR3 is CASSLDRADTGELFF. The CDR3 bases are TGTGCCAGCAGCTTGGACAGGGCCGACACCGGGGAGCTGTTTTTT.

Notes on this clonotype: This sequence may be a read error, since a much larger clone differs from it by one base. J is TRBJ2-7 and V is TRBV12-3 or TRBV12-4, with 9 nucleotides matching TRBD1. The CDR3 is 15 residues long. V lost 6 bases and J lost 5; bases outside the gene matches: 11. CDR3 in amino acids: CASSHRDRVPDEQYF. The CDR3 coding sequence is TGTGCCAGCAGCCACCGGGACAGGGTTCCCGACGAGCAGTACTTC.

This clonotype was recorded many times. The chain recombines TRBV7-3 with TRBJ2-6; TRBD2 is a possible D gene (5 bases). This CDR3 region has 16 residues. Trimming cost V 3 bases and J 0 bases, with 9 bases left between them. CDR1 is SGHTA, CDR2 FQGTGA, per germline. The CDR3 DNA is TGTGCCAGCAGCTTGATTGCGGGCTCTGGGGCCAACGTCCTGACTTTC. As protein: CASSLIAGSGANVLTF.

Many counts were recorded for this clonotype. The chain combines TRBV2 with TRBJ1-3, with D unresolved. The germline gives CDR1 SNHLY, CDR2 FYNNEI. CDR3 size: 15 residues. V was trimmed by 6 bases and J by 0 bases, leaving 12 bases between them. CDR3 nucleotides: TGTGCCAGCAGCAAACAAGGATTCTCTGGAAACACCATATATTTT. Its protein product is CASSKQGFSGNTIYF.

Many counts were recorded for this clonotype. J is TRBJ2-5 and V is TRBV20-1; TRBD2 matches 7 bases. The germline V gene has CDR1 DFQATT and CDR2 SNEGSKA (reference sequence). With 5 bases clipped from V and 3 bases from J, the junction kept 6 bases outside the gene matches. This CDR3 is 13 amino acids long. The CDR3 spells CSALGLGKETQYF. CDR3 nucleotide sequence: TGCAGTGCTCTTGGACTAGGCAAAGAGACCCAGTACTTC.